These 26 T cell receptor beta chains originate from one sample sequenced in a study of blood T cell repertoires in COVID-19. The data were produced by immunoSEQ multiplex PCR, yet TCRdb's version contains in-frame clones alone and is incomplete. Of 150,000 to 200,000 clones listed, approximately 88% are singletons. The sample comprised peripheral blood. Receptors originate from an elderly woman with active or convalescent COVID-19.

The V call is TRBV5-1, the J call TRBJ1-2, with D tentatively TRBD1 (5 bases). The V end was cut by 4 bases, the J end by 4 bases, with 20 bases between. Germline CDR1 reads SGHRS; CDR2 reads YFSETQ. The CDR3 sequence is 16 residues long. The CDR3 protein is CASSKSPGLLGYGYTF. Written as DNA, the CDR3 is TGCGCCAGCAGCAAGTCTCCAGGGTTACTGGGCTATGGCTACACCTTC.

This chain links TRBV9 with TRBJ1-4; 8 bases are shared with TRBD1. CDR1 is SGDLS and CDR2 is YYNGEE in the germline V gene. Germline trimming cut 4 bases from V and 7 bases from J; bases unmatched to any gene: 12. This CDR3 is 16 amino acids long. The CDR3 reads CASSPSQGARGEKLFF. The CDR3, as DNA: TGTGCCAGCAGCCCCAGCCAGGGGGCGCGGGGTGAAAAACTGTTTTTT.

The chain joins TRBV18 to TRBJ2-5, with 7 bases lining up with TRBD1. J lost 2 bases, V lost 3 bases, and 3 bases had no gene match. There are 14 residues in the CDR3. Germline V gene data show CDR1 as KGHSH and CDR2 as LQKENI. The CDR3 protein is CASSPGQPQETQYF. The CDR3 DNA reads as TGTGCCAGCTCACCGGGACAGCCTCAAGAGACCCAGTACTTC. Looking up the rest from reference TRBV18 and TRBJ2-5 gives the full variable domain: NAGVMQNPRHLVRRRGQEARLRCSPMKGHSHVYWYRQLPEEGLKFMVYLQKENIIDESGMPKERFSAEFPKEGPSILRIQQVVRGDSAAYFCASSPGQPQETQYFGPGTRLLVL.

This clone was counted between two and nine times. The V gene is TRBV19, the J gene TRBJ2-7; 9 positions match TRBD2. Germline assignment: CDR1 LNHDA and CDR2 SQIVND (reference sequence). The J segment lost 0 bases and the V segment lost 5 bases, leaving 2 bases of the junction unmatched. This CDR3 is 14 amino acids long. CDR3 coding DNA: TGTGCCAGTAGTTTAGCGGGGGACTCCTACGAGCAGTACTTC. Its translation is CASSLAGDSYEQYF.

J is TRBJ2-3 and V is TRBV5-1; D not resolved. CDR1 SGHRS and CDR2 YFSETQ come from the germline V gene. The ends were cut back, 0 bases at V and 0 bases at J, with 8 bases in the middle. The CDR3 has 15 amino acids. CDR3 residues: CASSLAQWSTDTQYF. The CDR3 nucleotides are TGCGCCAGCAGCTTGGCGCAGTGGAGCACAGATACGCAGTATTTT.

This chain uses TRBV5-4 with TRBJ1-2; no firm D call. Germline V gives CDR1 SGHNT, CDR2 YYREEE (reference sequence). V lost 2 bases and J 8 bases, leaving 13 bases between the germline ends. The CDR3 loop spans 13 amino acids. This CDR3 is CASSFETIGGYTF. The CDR3 nucleotides read TGTGCCAGCAGCTTCGAGACTATTGGGGGCTACACCTTC.

The chain couples TRBV6-5 to TRBJ2-7; tentative D call: TRBD1 (5 bases). The CDR3 consists of 13 residues. CDR1 and CDR2 from the germline V gene are MNHEY and SVGAGI. The ends were cut back, 2 bases at V and 2 bases at J, with 7 bases in the middle. CDR3 loop: CASSYGHTYEQYF. The CDR3 coding sequence is TGTGCCAGCAGTTACGGACACACCTACGAGCAGTACTTC.

The chain joins TRBV6-5 to TRBJ2-5; 8 bases fit TRBD1. J lost 2 bases, V lost 1 base, and 6 bases had no gene match. CDR3 length: 16 residues. Per germline, CDR1 MNHEY and CDR2 SVGAGI. This CDR3 reads CASSYYQDRVQETQYF. Written as DNA, the CDR3 is TGTGCCAGCAGTTACTACCAGGACAGGGTGCAAGAGACCCAGTACTTC.

J is TRBJ1-5 and V is TRBV19, with 11 bases matching TRBD1. Trimming took 3 bases from V and 7 from J; bases not matched to a gene: 8. The CDR3 consists of 16 residues. Germline V gene data show CDR1 as LNHDA and CDR2 as SQIVND (reference sequence). CDR3 sequence: CASSIPGQGAKQPQHF. CDR3 in DNA: TGTGCCAGTAGTATCCCTGGACAGGGGGCGAAGCAGCCCCAGCATTTT.

This chain uses TRBV6-2 or TRBV6-3 with TRBJ1-2; 7 bases align to TRBD1. This CDR3 has 14 residues. From germline, CDR1 is MNHEY and CDR2 SVGEGT. The J segment lost 8 bases and the V segment lost 6 bases, leaving 12 bases of the junction unmatched. CDR3 region: CASSHRGEVDGYTF. Here the CDR3 DNA reads TGTGCCAGCAGCCACAGGGGTGAAGTGGACGGCTACACCTTC.

This clone came up a few times. The rearrangement joins TRBV29-1 to TRBJ1-1; TRBD1 matches at 7 bases. V was pared by 6 bases and J by 1 base, with 5 bases of the junction left unmatched. Germline-derived CDR1 and CDR2 are SQVTM and ANQGSEA. CDR3 length: 13 amino acids. CDR3 sequence: CSVEGQRNTEAFF. The CDR3 coding sequence is TGCAGCGTAGAGGGACAGCGGAACACTGAAGCTTTCTTT.

The gene calls are TRBV10-1 and TRBJ1-3; D gene unclear. The CDR3 consists of 13 residues. V dropped 6 bases and J dropped 0 bases, with 6 bases sitting between them. Germline V gives CDR1 WNHNN, CDR2 SYGVQD (reference sequence). The chain's CDR3 is CASSAGSGNTIYF. DNA of the CDR3: TGCGCCAGCAGCGCCGGCTCTGGAAACACCATATATTTT.

The J gene is TRBJ1-1, the V gene TRBV5-1, with 8 nucleotides matching TRBD1. After removal of 4 bases from V and 6 bases from J, the junction contained 5 bases not matched to a gene. The CDR3 has 13 amino acids. CDR1 SGHRS and CDR2 YFSETQ come from the germline V gene. The DNA of the CDR3 is TGCGCCAGCAGCCCACAGGGGGGCGCTGAAGCTTTCTTT. The encoded protein is CASSPQGGAEAFF.

This chain uses TRBV5-4 with TRBJ2-2; 8 bases agree with TRBD2. The CDR3 is 15 amino acids. CDR1 is SGHNT and CDR2 is YYREEE in the germline V gene (reference sequence). Trimming cost V 0 bases and J 3 bases; bases outside gene matches: 1. CDR3 in amino acids: CASSLDGGDTGELFF. The CDR3 DNA is TGTGCCAGCAGCTTGGACGGGGGGGACACCGGGGAGCTGTTTTTT.

The sample holds a few counts of this clone. The chain uses TRBV12-2 and TRBJ2-1; the table's D call TRBD2 went unverified against the DNA. TRBV12-2 is marked as a pseudogene. The CDR3 consists of 17 residues. The CDR3 coding sequence is TGTGCAAGTCGCTCTGACTCGCGGGGTGCTGGGGGGAATGAGCAGTTCTTC. It translates to CASRSDSRGAGGNEQFF.

The chain couples TRBV6-2 or TRBV6-3 to TRBJ2-5, with TRBD2 matching 11 bases. This CDR3 comprises 18 residues. Unmatched junction bases numbered 17, after V lost 6 bases and J lost 5 bases. Per the germline V gene, CDR1 is MNHEY and CDR2 is SVGEGT. CDR3 coding DNA: TGTGCCAGCAGCAGGAGTAGCGGGGGGGCTCCCATTGGGGAGACCCAGTACTTC. Translated, it gives CASSRSSGGAPIGETQYF.

The chain recombines TRBV6-2 or TRBV6-3 with TRBJ2-5, with D possibly being TRBD2 (6 bases). The CDR3 is 14 residues long. The V gene's germline CDR1 is MNHEY and CDR2 SVGEGT. Trimming left V 5 bases short and J 2 bases short, with 12 bases between. The CDR3, as DNA: TGTGCCAGCAGTCCCCCCGGGGGACAAGAGACCCAGTACTTC. Translated, it gives CASSPPGGQETQYF.

The chain links TRBV2 to TRBJ1-6; D possibly corresponds to TRBD1 (6 bases). The V gene's germline CDR1 is SNHLY and CDR2 FYNNEI. The CDR3 has 13 amino acids. Trimming shortened V by 8 bases and J by 6 bases, and 11 bases separated the two germline ends. The CDR3 nucleotides are TGTGCCAGCGGGGGCATGGGTAATTCACCCCTCCACTTT. It yields the protein CASGGMGNSPLHF.

The rearrangement uses TRBV7-2 and TRBJ2-2, with 7 positions matching TRBD1. Per the germline V gene, CDR1 is SGHTA and CDR2 is FQGNSA. This CDR3 has 15 residues. The ends lost 3 bases at V and 4 bases at J; junction bases unmatched: 5. The CDR3 is CASSFEGALTGELFF. The CDR3 bases are TGTGCCAGCAGCTTCGAGGGGGCCCTCACCGGGGAGCTGTTTTTT.

J is TRBJ2-7 and V is TRBV6-1; D ambiguous. V was cut by 2 bases and J by 2 bases, with 13 bases left in between. The germline V gene has CDR1 MNHNS and CDR2 SASEGT. The CDR3 loop spans 15 amino acids. The CDR3 region has the DNA TGTGCCAGCAGTGAATTTGACAAATCTCCCTACGAGCAGTACTTC. It translates to CASSEFDKSPYEQYF.

This clone came up once. The chain is built from TRBV5-6 and TRBJ1-5, with 7 bases fitting TRBD1. Germline V CDR1 and CDR2: SGHDT, YYEEEE. V dropped 5 bases and J dropped 7; count of bases not matched to a gene: 9. The CDR3 extends over 14 amino acids. The CDR3 here is CASSPAGGRQPQHF. The CDR3 DNA sequence: TGTGCCAGCAGTCCCGCAGGGGGTCGACAGCCCCAGCATTTT.

This rearrangement joins TRBV3-1 (or the pseudogene TRBV3-2) to TRBJ2-7; weak D call: TRBD1 (5 bases). CDR3 size: 14 residues. The V end lost 4 bases, the J end lost 3 bases, and 13 bases lay between the germline ends. Germline V gene data show CDR1 as LGHDT and CDR2 as YNNKEL (reference sequence). The DNA of the CDR3 is TGTGCCAGCAGCCGTGACAGTGGACGCTACGAGCAGTACTTC. Encoded protein: CASSRDSGRYEQYF.

This sequence joins TRBV7-2 and TRBJ1-2, with D possibly being TRBD1 (5 bases). Deletions cut 4 bases from V and 5 bases from J, with 11 bases between. This CDR3 comprises 13 residues. Germline CDR1 reads SGHTA; CDR2 reads FQGNSA. CDR3 nucleotide sequence: TGTGCCAGCAGCTCGGACAACGTTTATGGCTACACCTTC. Its protein is CASSSDNVYGYTF.

V usage is TRBV24-1 and J usage is TRBJ1-5; D is undetermined. Trimming left V 9 bases short and J 0 bases short, with 17 bases between. CDR1 is KGHDR and CDR2 is SFDVKD in the germline V gene. The CDR3 totals 16 residues. The CDR3 DNA follows: TGTGCCACCGATACACAGTCATGCTATAGCAATCAGCCCCAGCATTTT. This encodes CATDTQSCYSNQPQHF.

The rearrangement links TRBV12-3 or TRBV12-4 to TRBJ1-2, with unresolved D. This CDR3 contains 13 residues. V was shortened by 1 base and J by 8 bases, with 11 bases between the two germline ends. CDR3 amino acids: CASSLGTTRGYTF. DNA for the CDR3: TGTGCCAGCAGTTTAGGTACGACGCGGGGCTACACCTTC.

This chain joins TRBV7-9 and TRBJ1-6; 8 bases agree with TRBD1. Trimming took 5 bases from V and 8 from J; bases not matched to a gene: 5. The CDR3 totals 14 residues. Germline V lookup: CDR1 SEHNR, CDR2 FQNEAQ (reference sequence). The CDR3 protein is CASSLGQGDSPLHF. DNA of the CDR3: TGTGCCAGCAGCCTCGGACAGGGAGATTCACCCCTCCACTTT. The full variable domain, its missing parts supplied by reference TRBV7-9 and TRBJ1-6, is DTGVSQNPRHKITKRGQNVTFRCDPISEHNRLYWYRQTLGQGPEFLTYFQNEAQLEKSRLLSDRFSAERPKGSFSTLEIQRTEQGDSAMYLCASSLGQGDSPLHFGNGTRLTVT.